The sequence of this T cell receptor beta chain was determined in a study of shared clonotypes between healthy human individuals. Study observations and caveats: Large sequencing depth failed to make sorted-subset sequencing complete, rarefaction showed. A small donor pool kept down the genetic and exposure-history diversity that was represented. It was the non-shared clonotypes that had lower generation probabilities than clonotypes shared by all four donors.

Each subset's genomic DNA was shared equally among a number of immunoSEQ plates. The table came from immunoSEQ multiplex PCR; TCRdb's copy has only in-frame clones and leaves some out. The table includes roughly 640,000 clones, approximately 97% detected once. CDR1 is SGHRS and CDR2 is YFSETQ in the germline V gene. This CDR3 is 14 amino acids long. The V and J ends lost 0 bases and 5 bases respectively, with 12 bases between them. Regarding this clone: Its antigen is currently unknown.

The V gene is TRBV5-1, the J gene TRBJ2-7; the D gene is possibly TRBD1 (5 bases). The sequenced material came from naive CD4+ T cells sorted from blood. The subset is: CD45RA+ positively selected. The clonotype originates from a woman aged 25 to 45 in good health. The CDR3 reads CASSLVVFRDEQYF. In nucleotides, the CDR3 is TGCGCCAGCAGCTTGGTCGTATTCAGGGACGAGCAGTACTTC.